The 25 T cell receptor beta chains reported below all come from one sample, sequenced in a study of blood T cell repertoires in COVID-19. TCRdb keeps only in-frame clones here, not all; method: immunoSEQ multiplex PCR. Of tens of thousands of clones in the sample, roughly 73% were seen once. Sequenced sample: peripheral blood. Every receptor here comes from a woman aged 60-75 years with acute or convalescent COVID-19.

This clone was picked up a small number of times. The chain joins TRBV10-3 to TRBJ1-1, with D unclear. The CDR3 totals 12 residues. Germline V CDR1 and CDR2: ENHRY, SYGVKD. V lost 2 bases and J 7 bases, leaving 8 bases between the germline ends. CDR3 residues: CAISEAVGEAFF. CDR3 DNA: TGTGCCATCAGTGAGGCTGTCGGTGAAGCTTTCTTT.

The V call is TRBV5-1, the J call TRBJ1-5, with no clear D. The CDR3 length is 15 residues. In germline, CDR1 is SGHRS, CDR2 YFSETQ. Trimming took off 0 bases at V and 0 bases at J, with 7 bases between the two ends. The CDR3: CASSLDSHSNQPQHF. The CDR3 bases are TGCGCCAGCAGCTTGGACAGTCATAGCAATCAGCCCCAGCATTTT.

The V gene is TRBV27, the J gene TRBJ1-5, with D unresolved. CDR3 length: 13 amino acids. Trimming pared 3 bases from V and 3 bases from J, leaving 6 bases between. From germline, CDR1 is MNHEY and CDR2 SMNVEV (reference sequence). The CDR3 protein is CASSFQFNQPQHF. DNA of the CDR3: TGTGCCAGCAGTTTTCAGTTCAATCAGCCCCAGCATTTT.

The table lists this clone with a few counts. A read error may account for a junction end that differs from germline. CDR3 DNA: TGTGCTAGCAGCCTCGATGGGGGGGCGGATTGGAACACTGAAGCTTTCTTT. Protein sequence: CASSLDGGADWNTEAFF. The chain joins TRBV7-7 to TRBJ1-1; TRBD1 might be the D (6 bases). From germline, CDR1 is SSHAT and CDR2 FNYEAQ (reference sequence). The CDR3 length is 17 residues.

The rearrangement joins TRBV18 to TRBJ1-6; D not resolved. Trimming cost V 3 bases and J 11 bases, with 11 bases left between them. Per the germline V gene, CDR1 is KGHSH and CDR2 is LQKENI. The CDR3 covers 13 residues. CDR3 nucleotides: TGTGCCAGCTCACCTACCCCGGAGGCACCCCTCCACTTT. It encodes CASSPTPEAPLHF.

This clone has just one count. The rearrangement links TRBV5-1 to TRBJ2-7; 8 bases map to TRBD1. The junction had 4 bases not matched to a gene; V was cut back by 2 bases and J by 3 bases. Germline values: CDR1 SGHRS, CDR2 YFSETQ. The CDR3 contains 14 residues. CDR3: CASSLQGVDYEQYF. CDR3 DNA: TGCGCCAGCAGCTTACAGGGGGTGGACTACGAGCAGTACTTC.

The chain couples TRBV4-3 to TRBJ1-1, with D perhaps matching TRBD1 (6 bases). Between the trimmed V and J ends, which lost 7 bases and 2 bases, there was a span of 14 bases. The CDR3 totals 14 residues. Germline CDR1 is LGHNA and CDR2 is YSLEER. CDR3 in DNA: TGCGCCAGCAACCGATGGACAGAAAACACTGAAGCTTTCTTT. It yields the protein CASNRWTENTEAFF.

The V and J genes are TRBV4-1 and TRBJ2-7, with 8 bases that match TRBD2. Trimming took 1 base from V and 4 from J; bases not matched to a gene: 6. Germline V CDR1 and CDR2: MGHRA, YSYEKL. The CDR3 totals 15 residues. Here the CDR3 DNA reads TGCGCCAGCAGCCAAGTAGCGGGACAAATATACGAGCAGTACTTC. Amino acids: CASSQVAGQIYEQYF.

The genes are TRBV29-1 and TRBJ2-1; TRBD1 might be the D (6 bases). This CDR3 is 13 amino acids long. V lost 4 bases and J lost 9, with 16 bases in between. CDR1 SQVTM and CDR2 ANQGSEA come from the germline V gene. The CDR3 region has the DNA TGCAGCGTTGGACAGGCCGTCTTAGGTGAGCAGTTCTTC. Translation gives CSVGQAVLGEQFF.

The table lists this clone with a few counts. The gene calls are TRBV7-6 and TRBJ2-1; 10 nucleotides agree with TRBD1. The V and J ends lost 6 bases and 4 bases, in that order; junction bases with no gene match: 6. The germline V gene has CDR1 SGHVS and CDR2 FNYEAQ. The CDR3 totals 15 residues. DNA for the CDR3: TGTGCCAGCAGGGAACCGGGACAGGGGTACAATGAGCAGTTCTTC. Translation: CASREPGQGYNEQFF.

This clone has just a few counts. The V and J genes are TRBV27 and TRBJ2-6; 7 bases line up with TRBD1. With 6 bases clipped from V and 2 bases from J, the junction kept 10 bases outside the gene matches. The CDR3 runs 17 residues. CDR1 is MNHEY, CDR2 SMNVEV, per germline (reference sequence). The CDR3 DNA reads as TGTGCCAGCAGCCACAGGGGAGTCCTGCCTGGGGCCAACGTCCTGACTTTC. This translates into CASSHRGVLPGANVLTF.

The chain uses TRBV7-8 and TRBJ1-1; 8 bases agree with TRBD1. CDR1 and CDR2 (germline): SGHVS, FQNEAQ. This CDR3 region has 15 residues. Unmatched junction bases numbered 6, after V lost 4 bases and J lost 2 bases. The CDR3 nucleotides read TGTGCCAGCAGCTCCGGGCAGGGGGCAAACACTGAAGCTTTCTTT. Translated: CASSSGQGANTEAFF. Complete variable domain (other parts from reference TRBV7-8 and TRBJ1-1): GAGVSQSPRYKVAKRGQDVALRCDPISGHVSLFWYQQALGQGPEFLTYFQNEAQLDKSGLPSDRFFAERPEGSVSTLKIQRTQQEDSAVYLCASSSGQGANTEAFFGQGTRLTVV.

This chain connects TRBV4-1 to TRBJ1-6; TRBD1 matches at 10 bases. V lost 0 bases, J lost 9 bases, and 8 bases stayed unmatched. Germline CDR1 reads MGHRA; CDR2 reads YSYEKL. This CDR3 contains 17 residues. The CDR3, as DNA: TGCGCCAGCAGCCAAGATCGCCGGACAGGGGGAAGTTCACCCCTCCACTTT. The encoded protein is CASSQDRRTGGSSPLHF.

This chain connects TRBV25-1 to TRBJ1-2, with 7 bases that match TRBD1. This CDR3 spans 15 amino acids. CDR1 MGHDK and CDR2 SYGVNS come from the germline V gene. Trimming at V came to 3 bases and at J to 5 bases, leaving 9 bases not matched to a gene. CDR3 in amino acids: CASSDAPGTEYGYTF. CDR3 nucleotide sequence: TGTGCCAGCAGTGACGCGCCCGGGACAGAGTATGGCTACACCTTC.

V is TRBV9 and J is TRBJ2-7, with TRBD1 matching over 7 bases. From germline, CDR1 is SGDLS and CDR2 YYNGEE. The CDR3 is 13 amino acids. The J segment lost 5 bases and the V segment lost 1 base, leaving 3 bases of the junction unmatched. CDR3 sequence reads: CASSVFTGDEQYF. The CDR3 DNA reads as TGTGCCAGCAGCGTATTCACAGGGGACGAGCAGTACTTC. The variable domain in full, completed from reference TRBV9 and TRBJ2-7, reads DSGVTQTPKHLITATGQRVTLRCSPRSGDLSVYWYQQSLDQGLQFLIQYYNGEERAKGNILERFSAQQFPDLHSELNLSSLELGDSALYFCASSVFTGDEQYFGPGTRLTVT.

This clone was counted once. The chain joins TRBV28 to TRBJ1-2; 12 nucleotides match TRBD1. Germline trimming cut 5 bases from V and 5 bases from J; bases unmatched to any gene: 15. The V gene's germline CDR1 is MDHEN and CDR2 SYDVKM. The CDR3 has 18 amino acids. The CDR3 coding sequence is TGTGCCAGCAGTGGGTTCGGGACAGGGGGCGCTTTAGGGTATGGCTACACCTTC. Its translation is CASSGFGTGGALGYGYTF.

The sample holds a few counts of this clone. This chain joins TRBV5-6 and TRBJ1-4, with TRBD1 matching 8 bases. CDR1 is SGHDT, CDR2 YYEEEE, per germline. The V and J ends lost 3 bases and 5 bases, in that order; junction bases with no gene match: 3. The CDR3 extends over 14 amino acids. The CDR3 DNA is TGTGCCAGCAGCTCCCGGACAGGGAATGAAAAACTGTTTTTT. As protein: CASSSRTGNEKLFF.

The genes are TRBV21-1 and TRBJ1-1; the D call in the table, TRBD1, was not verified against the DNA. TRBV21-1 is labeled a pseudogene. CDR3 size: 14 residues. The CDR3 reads CASTRDRVRTEAFF. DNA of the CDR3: TGTGCCAGCACCCGAGACAGGGTGAGAACTGAAGCTTTCTTT.

The CDR3 DNA sequence: TGTGCTAGTGGAAAGGGGACAGGGGTCCAGCATTTT. Residues: CASGKGTGVQHF. The rearrangement joins TRBV12-5 to TRBJ1-5; 10 positions agree with TRBD1. J gave up 12 bases and V 6 bases, and 5 bases lay outside the gene matches. The CDR3 is 12 residues long. Germline assignment: CDR1 LGHNT and CDR2 FRNRAP.

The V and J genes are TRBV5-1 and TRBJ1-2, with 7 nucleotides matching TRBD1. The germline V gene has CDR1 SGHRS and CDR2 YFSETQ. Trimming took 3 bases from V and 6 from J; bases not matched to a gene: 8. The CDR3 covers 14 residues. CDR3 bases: TGCGCCAGCAGCTGGGGGGACAGCATTAATGGCTACACCTTC. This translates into CASSWGDSINGYTF.

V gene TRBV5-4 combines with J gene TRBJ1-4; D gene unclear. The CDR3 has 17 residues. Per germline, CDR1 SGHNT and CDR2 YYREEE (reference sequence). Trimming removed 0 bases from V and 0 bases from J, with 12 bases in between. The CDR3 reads CASSLGGKRATNEKLFF. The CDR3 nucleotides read TGTGCCAGCAGCTTGGGAGGGAAGCGTGCAACTAATGAAAAACTGTTTTTT.

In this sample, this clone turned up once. The CDR3 DNA reads as TGCAGCGTTGAATTGTCTTTCACAGATACGCAGTATTTT. Translating gives CSVELSFTDTQYF. This chain links TRBV29-1 with TRBJ2-3; unclear D gene. V lost 2 bases and J lost 2, with 8 bases in between. Germline assignment: CDR1 SQVTM and CDR2 ANQGSEA. The CDR3 has 13 amino acids.

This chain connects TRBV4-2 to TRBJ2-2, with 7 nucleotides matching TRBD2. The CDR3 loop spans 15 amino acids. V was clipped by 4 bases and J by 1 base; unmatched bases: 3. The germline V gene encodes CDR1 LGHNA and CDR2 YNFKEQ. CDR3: CASSPRGVNTGELFF. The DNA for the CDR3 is TGTGCCAGCAGCCCTCGGGGGGTGAACACCGGGGAGCTGTTTTTT.

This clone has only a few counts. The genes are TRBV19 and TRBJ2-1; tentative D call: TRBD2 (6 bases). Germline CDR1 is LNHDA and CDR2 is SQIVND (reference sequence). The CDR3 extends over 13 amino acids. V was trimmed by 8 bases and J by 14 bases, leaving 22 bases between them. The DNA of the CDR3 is TGTGCCAGTCGGGGTCTCTTGGGAGGAGAGAAGTTCTTC. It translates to CASRGLLGGEKFF.

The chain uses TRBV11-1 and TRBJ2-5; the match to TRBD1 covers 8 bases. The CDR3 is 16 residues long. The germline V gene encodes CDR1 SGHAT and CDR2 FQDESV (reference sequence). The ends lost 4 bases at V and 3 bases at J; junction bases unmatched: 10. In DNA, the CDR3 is TGTGCCAGCAGCTCCCCCCTTGACAGGGGAGAAGAGACCCAGTACTTC. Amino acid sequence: CASSSPLDRGEETQYF.